The T cell receptor beta chain under discussion was sequenced for a study of post-analysis software for immune sequencing data. Study information: Several disease courses (relapsing-remitting, secondary progressive and progressive-relapsing) of multiple sclerosis were included. Study results and caveats: Multiple sclerosis patients had significantly lower normalized Chao1 diversity than controls. In patients, TRBV5-6, TRBV5-1 and TRBV20-1 belonged to roughly five TRBV segments found more frequently than in controls. Same-batch samples co-clustered strongly by F measure.

Unique-molecular-identifier-tagged TCR beta cDNA libraries were used. Each CDR3 protein gets one entry after TCRdb re-called the PCR reads with MiXCR. Altogether about 760,000 distinct CDR3 sequences are present, about 27% being singletons, with the ten largest covering more than 0.45%. The CDR3 is 13 amino acids. Germline V gene sequence: CDR1 LNHNV, CDR2 YYDKDF (reference sequence). V shed 0 bases and J shed 4 bases, with 5 bases lying between them. With regard to this clonotype: The antigen remains unidentified.

The rearrangement uses TRBV15 and TRBJ2-3; D uncertain. The specimen was blood. This sequence was found in a girl aged 5 to 17 with multiple sclerosis. CDR3 loop: CATSRDIPDTQYF. The CDR3 region has the DNA TGTGCCACCAGCAGAGATATTCCAGATACGCAGTATTTT.